This T cell receptor beta chain derives from a study of cytomegalovirus exposure and HLA in healthy donors. Study in general: Earlier sequencing of some 190 million T cells yielded about 120 million unique TCR beta sequences. Overall study results and limits: It is likely that the observed cluster of highly shared sequence variants was a sequencing artifact. Rarity held for most TCR sequences, but there were some public TCRs that occurred in many donors.

A word on this clone: As yet, its antigen is unknown.

V lost 0 bases, J lost 7 bases, and 16 bases lay in between. CDR3 length: 16 residues. CDR1 LGHNA and CDR2 YSLEER come from the germline V gene. PCR involved 60 Vbeta and 13 Jbeta primers. TCRdb's table, derived via immunoSEQ multiplex PCR, lists solely in-frame clones and lacks some. The data hold 95,000 to 100,000 clones, with approximately 80% observed a single time. The J gene is TRBJ2-1, the V gene TRBV4-3; possibly TRBD2 for D (5 bases). The sequencing sample was made of PBMCs. The TCR originated in a female donor in good health and CMV-seronegative. The DNA for the CDR3 is TGCGCCAGCAGCCAAGATCTAACTAGAACGTGGAATGAGCAGTTCTTC. Its translation is CASSQDLTRTWNEQFF.